The 28 T cell receptor beta chains listed next were all sequenced from one sample in a study of blood T cells in healthy people across ages. A J-beta primer mix and a sample-barcoded 5' primer were used in a second PCR of about 7 to 12 cycles. TCRdb fed the 5' RACE reads into MiXCR, producing one record per CDR3 protein. The sample consists of hundreds of thousands of distinct CDR3 sequences, over 45% of them appearing once. Sequenced: blood. All receptors come from a man in his thirties or forties in good health.

The rearrangement links TRBV7-6 to TRBJ2-1, with 8 bases identical to TRBD2. The germline CDR1 and CDR2 sequences are SGHVS and FNYEAQ. The CDR3 covers 13 residues. V lost 6 bases, J lost 5 bases, and 3 bases stayed unmatched. CDR3 sequence: CASRGTSNNEQFF. CDR3 nucleotides: TGTGCCAGCAGAGGGACTAGTAACAATGAGCAGTTCTTC.

This clonotype was seen a single time. This chain links TRBV14 with TRBJ2-3; 8 bases fit TRBD2. V gave up 4 bases and J gave up 4 bases; unmatched junction bases: 19. Germline loops: CDR1 SGHDN, CDR2 FVKESK. This CDR3 comprises 19 residues. CDR3: CASSPLGRGLVGGPDTQYF. CDR3 bases: TGTGCCAGCAGCCCCCTGGGACGGGGACTAGTCGGTGGGCCAGATACGCAGTATTTT.

This chain uses TRBV28 with TRBJ1-5; D might be TRBD1 (5 bases). Germline V CDR1 and CDR2: MDHEN, SYDVKM. The CDR3 totals 17 residues. Trimming took off 1 base at V and 4 bases at J, with 17 bases between the two ends. The CDR3 DNA is TGTGCCAGCAGTTTATACGCAACCGGGACCCTGAATCAGCCCCAGCATTTT. Amino acids: CASSLYATGTLNQPQHF.

The chain uses TRBV10-3 and TRBJ2-5, with TRBD2 as a possible D gene (6 bases). The end of the DNA is better explained by TRBJ2-7, so the J call may be wrong. This CDR3 region has 13 residues. Germline V gives CDR1 ENHRY, CDR2 SYGVKD. Here the CDR3 reads CAISGLGSDEQYF. CDR3 bases: TGTGCCATCAGTGGACTAGGATCTGACGAGCAGTACTTC.

A few counts support this clonotype. The rearrangement links TRBV7-2 to TRBJ2-5, with TRBD2 matching over 8 bases. Looked up from germline, CDR1 is SGHTA and CDR2 is FQGNSA. The CDR3 totals 15 residues. V lost 8 bases to trimming and J lost 0 bases; unmatched junction nucleotides: 8. The CDR3 nucleotides are TGTGCCAGCTCAAGCGGGGGTGGGGACCAAGAGACCCAGTACTTC. Protein product: CASSSGGGDQETQYF.

The chain links TRBV18 to TRBJ2-6, with D unclear. Looked up from germline, CDR1 is KGHSH and CDR2 is LQKENI. V shed 3 bases and J shed 2 bases, with 5 bases lying between them. The CDR3 length is 14 residues. CDR3 sequence: CASSPCPGANVLTF. The CDR3 DNA is TGTGCCAGCTCACCCTGTCCTGGGGCCAACGTCCTGACTTTC.

The J gene is TRBJ2-7, the V gene TRBV12-5; TRBD1 aligns across 8 bases. The V segment lost 7 bases and the J segment 0 bases; nucleotides outside the gene matches: 8. The length of the CDR3 is 15 residues. Germline assignment: CDR1 LGHNT and CDR2 FRNRAP. CDR3 region: CASASTGTGSYEQYF. The CDR3 nucleotides are TGTGCTAGTGCCTCCACTGGGACAGGCTCCTACGAGCAGTACTTC.

This chain links TRBV20-1 with TRBJ2-7; D is ambiguous. V shed 3 bases and J shed 6 bases, with 6 bases lying between them. Germline-derived CDR1 and CDR2 are DFQATT and SNEGSKA (reference sequence). There are 10 residues in the CDR3. Here the CDR3 reads CSASGSEQYF. CDR3 in DNA: TGCAGTGCTAGCGGTAGCGAGCAGTACTTC.

The chain employs TRBV20-1 and TRBJ2-1, with 7 nucleotides matching TRBD1. Looked up from germline, CDR1 is DFQATT and CDR2 is SNEGSKA (reference sequence). V was pared by 4 bases and J by 8 bases, with 14 bases of the junction left unmatched. This CDR3 comprises 15 residues. The CDR3 coding sequence is TGCAGTGCTAACGACAGGGCAGCGGCCAACGATGAGCAGTTCTTC. It yields the protein CSANDRAAANDEQFF.

The chain links TRBV28 to TRBJ2-1; 10 nucleotides line up with TRBD2. The CDR3 is made up of 12 amino acids. The J segment lost 14 bases and the V segment lost 5 bases, leaving 6 bases of the junction unmatched. Per germline, CDR1 MDHEN and CDR2 SYDVKM. DNA of the CDR3: TGTGCCAGCAGTCTCTCCGGGACTAGCGAGTTCTTC. It specifies CASSLSGTSEFF.

The chain links TRBV25-1 to TRBJ1-4, with D hard to call. Per germline, CDR1 MGHDK and CDR2 SYGVNS. V was pared by 4 bases and J by 4 bases, with 13 bases between. The CDR3 sequence is 15 residues long. The CDR3 DNA reads TGTGCCAGCAGTGGAGGGAAAGGTCGTAATGAAAAACTGTTTTTT. Translating it yields CASSGGKGRNEKLFF.

This clonotype was observed a handful of times. The CDR3 loop reads CASRPSGGSFSETQYF. The CDR3 nucleotides are TGTGCCAGCAGACCGAGTGGGGGTAGTTTTTCGGAGACCCAGTACTTC. The rearrangement uses TRBV7-9 and TRBJ2-5, with D possibly being TRBD1 or TRBD2 (5 bases each). Per germline, CDR1 SEHNR and CDR2 FQNEAQ (reference sequence). The CDR3 spans 16 residues. V lost 6 bases and J lost 5, with 22 bases in between.

The chain has TRBV7-2 and TRBJ2-3, with D unresolved. V was clipped by 5 bases and J by 4 bases, with 16 bases between them. The germline V gene has CDR1 SGHTA and CDR2 FQGNSA. The CDR3 totals 15 residues. CDR3 coding DNA: TGTGCCAGCAGCCTCAAGTCTGTTTCTGCAGATACGCAGTATTTT. The encoded protein is CASSLKSVSADTQYF.

The genes are TRBV20-1 and TRBJ2-5; TRBD2 aligns across 7 bases. The CDR3 has 16 residues. Germline-derived CDR1 and CDR2 are DFQATT and SNEGSKA (reference sequence). Losses at the gene ends were 6 bases for V and 0 bases for J; bases not matched to a gene: 13. For the CDR3, the DNA is TGCAGTGCAGAGACCGTAGCTAGCGGTTACCAAGAGACCCAGTACTTC. Translation: CSAETVASGYQETQYF.

The chain joins TRBV7-3 to TRBJ2-3, with 9 nucleotides matching TRBD2. This CDR3 spans 19 amino acids. CDR1 and CDR2 from the germline V gene are SGHTA and FQGTGA. The V segment lost 6 bases and the J segment 5 bases; nucleotides outside the gene matches: 21. The CDR3 sequence is CASRRLKLVGRAGGDTQYF. The CDR3 DNA follows: TGTGCCAGCAGACGACTAAAATTGGTGGGACGAGCGGGAGGAGATACGCAGTATTTT.

The chain couples TRBV20-1 to TRBJ1-1; D perhaps matches TRBD1 (5 bases). CDR1 DFQATT and CDR2 SNEGSKA come from the germline V gene (reference sequence). The CDR3 extends over 13 amino acids. Deletions cut 1 base from V and 4 bases from J, with 10 bases between. The CDR3: CSARVGAGTEAFF. CDR3 nucleotide sequence: TGCAGTGCTAGAGTCGGGGCAGGCACTGAAGCTTTCTTT.

This clonotype was seen only a few times. The chain joins TRBV3-1 to TRBJ2-1; 11 bases fit TRBD2. CDR1 and CDR2 from the germline V gene are LGHDT and YNNKEL (reference sequence). Trimming took 4 bases from V and 2 from J; bases not matched to a gene: 7. The CDR3 loop spans 17 amino acids. CDR3: CASSRSSGRGAYNEQFF. The CDR3 DNA sequence: TGTGCCAGCAGCCGAAGTAGCGGGAGGGGGGCCTACAATGAGCAGTTCTTC.

This chain connects TRBV5-1 to TRBJ2-7; D perhaps matches TRBD1 (5 bases). Germline-derived CDR1 and CDR2 are SGHRS and YFSETQ. The CDR3 is 15 residues long. The V end was cut by 4 bases, the J end by 4 bases, with 18 bases between. This CDR3 reads CASSPASTAPYEQYF. The CDR3 coding sequence is TGCGCCAGCAGCCCCGCGTCGACAGCTCCATACGAGCAGTACTTC.

CDR3 in amino acids: CATSTGLAGGTYNEQFF. In nucleotides, the CDR3 is TGTGCCACCAGCACTGGACTAGCGGGGGGGACCTACAATGAGCAGTTCTTC. The J gene is TRBJ2-1, the V gene TRBV15; 15 nucleotides align to TRBD2. The CDR3 loop spans 17 amino acids. Germline CDR1 and CDR2: LNHNV and YYDKDF (reference sequence). J was trimmed by 2 bases and V by 4 bases; bases with no gene match: 3.

The gene calls are TRBV4-2 and TRBJ2-4; D is uncertain. Germline CDR1 and CDR2: LGHNA and YNFKEQ. V was trimmed by 0 bases and J by 13 bases, leaving 16 bases between them. The CDR3 has 14 residues. The CDR3 region is CASSQEGRRSKQYF. CDR3 sequence (DNA): TGTGCCAGCAGCCAAGAGGGCCGTCGCTCGAAGCAGTACTTC.

This clonotype was seen a few times. V is TRBV15 and J is TRBJ2-6; D call uncertain. V lost 0 bases and J lost 2, with 11 bases in between. Looked up from germline, CDR1 is LNHNV and CDR2 is YYDKDF (reference sequence). The CDR3 has 17 residues. This CDR3 is CATSRDLAGAGANVLTF. DNA for the CDR3: TGTGCCACCAGCAGAGATCTTGCTGGGGCTGGGGCCAACGTCCTGACTTTC.

The chain employs TRBV29-1 and TRBJ1-5, with 9 bases lining up with TRBD1. The CDR3 is 13 residues long. Trimming at V came to 4 bases and at J to 8 bases, leaving 6 bases not matched to a gene. Germline CDR1 is SQVTM and CDR2 is ANQGSEA. CDR3 residues: CSVVGQGQEPQHF. As DNA, the CDR3 is TGCAGCGTTGTAGGACAGGGGCAGGAGCCCCAGCATTTT.

This chain joins TRBV12-3 or TRBV12-4 and TRBJ1-5; 7 nucleotides line up with TRBD1. This CDR3 has 14 amino acids. V lost 6 bases, J lost 3 bases, and 5 bases stayed unmatched. The CDR3 loop is CASRGQKDNQPQHF. The CDR3 region has the DNA TGTGCCAGCAGGGGACAGAAAGACAATCAGCCCCAGCATTTT.

The sample holds a few counts of this clonotype. This sequence joins TRBV5-1 and TRBJ2-1; TRBD2 is a possible D gene (6 bases). Germline assignment: CDR1 SGHRS and CDR2 YFSETQ. The CDR3 is 14 residues long. V was cut by 0 bases and J by 6 bases, with 10 bases left in between. The CDR3 loop is CASSLGGEINEQFF. The CDR3 DNA is TGCGCCAGCAGCTTGGGCGGGGAGATCAATGAGCAGTTCTTC.

The V gene is TRBV7-2, the J gene TRBJ2-5; D is unclear. The V gene lost 6 bases and the J gene lost 11 bases, with 13 bases spanning the gap. The CDR3 runs 11 residues. Germline V gene lookup returns CDR1 SGHTA and CDR2 FQGNSA. This CDR3 is CASRHPHEQYF. The DNA of the CDR3 is TGTGCCAGCAGGCATCCCCATGAGCAGTACTTC. The full variable domain, in which reference TRBV7-2 and TRBJ2-5 provide the parts outside the CDR3, is GAGVSQSPSNKVTEKGKDVELRCDPISGHTALYWYRQSLGQGLEFLIYFQGNSAPDKSGLPSDRFSAERTGGSVSTLTIQRTQQEDSAVYLCASRHPHEQYFGPGTRLLVL.

The chain combines TRBV7-2 with TRBJ1-1, with D perhaps matching TRBD1 (5 bases). Germline values: CDR1 SGHTA, CDR2 FQGNSA. The V end was cut by 5 bases, the J end by 10 bases, with 17 bases between. The CDR3 has 13 residues. The CDR3 region has the DNA TGTGCCAGCAGCCCGTGGGGGGGTGAGACAGCTTTCTTT. Residues: CASSPWGGETAFF.

This clonotype was picked up a small number of times. The chain joins TRBV27 to TRBJ2-7; TRBD1 matches 9 bases. The germline CDR1 and CDR2 sequences are MNHEY and SMNVEV (reference sequence). The CDR3 loop spans 16 amino acids. J was trimmed by 5 bases and V by 3 bases; bases with no gene match: 11. The CDR3 reads CASSLGPTGGVNEQYF. The CDR3 bases are TGTGCCAGCAGTTTGGGGCCGACAGGGGGGGTAAACGAGCAGTACTTC.

This clonotype was seen a few times. J is TRBJ2-7 and V is TRBV20-1; 8 bases align to TRBD2. In germline, CDR1 is DFQATT, CDR2 SNEGSKA (reference sequence). The CDR3 is 12 residues long. V trimming: 5 bases; J trimming: 3 bases; junction bases outside the gene matches: 3. CDR3 nucleotides: TGCAGTGCTCGGGGGGGGATCTACGAGCAGTACTTC. As protein: CSARGGIYEQYF.